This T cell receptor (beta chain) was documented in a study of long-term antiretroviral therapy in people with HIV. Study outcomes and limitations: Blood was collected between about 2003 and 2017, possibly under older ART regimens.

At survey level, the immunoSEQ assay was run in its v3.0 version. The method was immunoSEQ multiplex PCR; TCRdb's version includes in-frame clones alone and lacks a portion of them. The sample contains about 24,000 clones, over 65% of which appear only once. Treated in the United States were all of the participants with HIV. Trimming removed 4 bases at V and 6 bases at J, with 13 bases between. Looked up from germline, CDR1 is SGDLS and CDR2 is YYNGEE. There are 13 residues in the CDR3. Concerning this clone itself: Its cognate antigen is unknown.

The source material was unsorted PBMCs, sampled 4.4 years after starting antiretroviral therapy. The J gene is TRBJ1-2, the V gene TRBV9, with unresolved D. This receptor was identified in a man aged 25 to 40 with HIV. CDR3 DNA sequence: TGTGCCAGCAGCCCGCCCCCCGGGAATGGCTACACCTTC. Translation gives CASSPPPGNGYTF.